The 22 T cell receptor beta chains in this list originate from one sample, sequenced in a study of T cells in Graves' hyperthyroidism and ophthalmopathy. Amplification yielded TCR beta CDR3 regions, with RNA transcripts as the source. TCR CDR3 regions were first amplified by RT-PCR with HTBI primers. TCRdb re-derived calls from the multiplex PCR reads in MiXCR, one entry per CDR3 protein. The data hold 730,000 or so distinct CDR3 sequences, with about 19% observed a single time. Sequenced sample: blood. All receptors come from a woman in her fifties or sixties with Graves' hyperthyroidism that later progressed to Graves' ophthalmopathy.

There are many counts of this clonotype. V gene TRBV3-1 combines with J gene TRBJ2-5, with 11 bases aligning to TRBD2. The CDR3 totals 15 residues. Germline V gene data show CDR1 as LGHDT and CDR2 as YNNKEL (reference sequence). V lost 5 bases and J lost 3; bases outside the gene matches: 5. As DNA, the CDR3 is TGTGCCAGCAGCAAGATTAGCGGGGGGGAAGAGACCCAGTACTTC. Residues: CASSKISGGEETQYF.

This clonotype was seen at least ten times. The rearrangement uses TRBV20-1 and TRBJ2-1; D may match TRBD1 or TRBD2 (6 bases each). There are 16 residues in the CDR3. Germline CDR1 is DFQATT and CDR2 is SNEGSKA (reference sequence). V was cut by 3 bases and J by 6 bases, with 21 bases left in between. CDR3 region: CSASSVGGLGANEQFF. CDR3 sequence (DNA): TGCAGTGCTAGTTCCGTCGGGGGCCTGGGAGCCAATGAGCAGTTCTTC.

This clonotype showed up many times. The chain carries TRBV6-1 and TRBJ2-7, with 9 bases identical to TRBD1. With V trimmed by 4 bases and J by 5 bases, 3 bases remained unmatched. This CDR3 region has 13 residues. Germline loops: CDR1 MNHNS, CDR2 SASEGT. CDR3 DNA: TGTGCCAGCAGTGGGACAGGGGATAACGAGCAGTACTTC. This gives the protein CASSGTGDNEQYF.

A note on this clonotype: One end of the junction varies from germline; a read error may be responsible. V is TRBV3-1 and J is TRBJ1-2; the D is unclear. The CDR3 length is 15 residues. Per the germline V gene, CDR1 is LGHDT and CDR2 is YNNKEL (reference sequence). This CDR3 is CARSQENSEPFGYTF. The CDR3 region has the DNA TGTGCCCGCAGCCAAGAGAACTCCGAACCTTTTGGCTACACCTTC. Together with reference TRBV3-1 and TRBJ1-2, the CDR3 gives the full variable domain: DTAVSQTPKYLVTQMGNDKSIKCEQNLGHDTMYWYKQDSKKFLKIMFSYNNKELIINETVPNRFSPKSPDKAHLNLHINSLELGDSAVYFCARSQENSEPFGYTFGSGTRLTVV.

This clonotype turned up a few times. The J gene is TRBJ2-4, the V gene TRBV18; tentative D call: TRBD1 (6 bases). V was cut by 4 bases and J by 8 bases, with 15 bases left in between. Germline-derived CDR1 and CDR2 are KGHSH and LQKENI. The CDR3 loop spans 14 amino acids. CDR3 in DNA: TGTGCCAGCTCACACCCGGACAGTGTAGACATTCAGTACTTC. It specifies CASSHPDSVDIQYF.

This chain links TRBV6-1 with TRBJ1-1, with TRBD1 matching over 7 bases. J gave up 3 bases and V 6 bases, and 7 bases lay outside the gene matches. Germline-derived CDR1 and CDR2 are MNHNS and SASEGT. The CDR3 is 14 amino acids. The CDR3 sequence: CASSRNGQDTEAFF. CDR3 bases: TGTGCCAGCAGCCGAAACGGACAGGACACTGAAGCTTTCTTT.

This chain connects TRBV5-1 to TRBJ2-2; D call uncertain. The V and J ends lost 4 bases and 1 base respectively, with 14 bases between them. Per the germline V gene, CDR1 is SGHRS and CDR2 is YFSETQ. The CDR3 is 16 residues long. The CDR3 DNA follows: TGCGCCAGCAGCCCGCGGATACAGAAGAACACCGGGGAGCTGTTTTTT. Translated: CASSPRIQKNTGELFF.

V and J are TRBV10-3 and TRBJ1-1; TRBD1 matches 8 bases. J gave up 2 bases and V 2 bases, and 4 bases lay outside the gene matches. This CDR3 comprises 15 residues. From germline, CDR1 is ENHRY and CDR2 SYGVKD. DNA of the CDR3: TGTGCCATCAGTGAGGGAGGACAGGGAAACACTGAAGCTTTCTTT. Amino acid sequence: CAISEGGQGNTEAFF.

This clonotype appeared many times. CDR3 sequence: CASSPGQGRGETQYF. As DNA, the CDR3 is TGTGCCAGCAGCCCCGGACAGGGGAGAGGAGAGACCCAGTACTTC. The chain recombines TRBV11-1 with TRBJ2-5; 9 positions match TRBD1. In germline, CDR1 is SGHAT, CDR2 FQDESV (reference sequence). With V trimmed by 5 bases and J by 4 bases, 8 bases remained unmatched. This CDR3 spans 15 amino acids.

The J gene is TRBJ2-5, the V gene TRBV7-2, with 8 bases matching TRBD1. The CDR3 totals 15 residues. J gave up 5 bases and V 11 bases, and 16 bases lay outside the gene matches. Germline CDR1 is SGHTA and CDR2 is FQGNSA. In nucleotides, the CDR3 is TGTGCCGGCACCCCAAAACAGGGGGGAGCGGAGACCCAGTACTTC. Amino acid sequence: CAGTPKQGGAETQYF. The full variable domain, rest sourced from reference TRBV7-2 and TRBJ2-5, is GAGVSQSPSNKVTEKGKDVELRCDPISGHTALYWYRQSLGQGLEFLIYFQGNSAPDKSGLPSDRFSAERTGGSVSTLTIQRTQQEDSAVYLCAGTPKQGGAETQYFGPGTRLLVL.

This clonotype was found many times. The chain employs TRBV12-3 or TRBV12-4 and TRBJ2-3, with 7 bases that match TRBD1. V shed 7 bases, J shed 0 bases, and the junction held 16 bases outside the gene matches. The CDR3 sequence is 18 residues long. CDR3 coding DNA: TGTGCCAGCACCCCCCTGCGGTCCGACAGGGAAAGCACAGATACGCAGTATTTT. Translating gives CASTPLRSDRESTDTQYF.

In this sample, this clonotype turned up many times. The chain joins TRBV2 to TRBJ1-5; D perhaps matches TRBD1 (6 bases). Trimming left V 6 bases short and J 4 bases short, with 10 bases between. This CDR3 has 13 amino acids. Germline V gives CDR1 SNHLY, CDR2 FYNNEI. The CDR3 sequence: CASRRGPNQPQHF. As DNA, the CDR3 is TGTGCCAGCAGGCGGGGGCCTAATCAGCCCCAGCATTTT.

In this sample, this clonotype turned up many times. The CDR3 DNA follows: TGTGCCAGCAAAGGGGGGAAATTCTGGGACACCATATATTTT. Amino acids: CASKGGKFWDTIYF. The chain uses TRBV27 and TRBJ1-3; a weak D match, TRBD1 (6 bases). Deletions cut 7 bases from V and 8 bases from J, with 18 bases between. The CDR3 sequence is 14 residues long. Germline assignment: CDR1 MNHEY and CDR2 SMNVEV (reference sequence).

This clonotype was counted only a few times. The V and J genes are TRBV19 and TRBJ1-3; D gene unclear. The ends were cut back, 3 bases at V and 0 bases at J, with 12 bases in the middle. There are 16 residues in the CDR3. From germline, CDR1 is LNHDA and CDR2 SQIVND (reference sequence). The CDR3 reads CASSIARLGSGNTIYF. CDR3 DNA sequence: TGTGCCAGTAGTATCGCTCGCCTGGGCTCTGGAAACACCATATATTTT.

This clonotype was counted between two and nine times. The chain has TRBV10-3 and TRBJ2-7, with D hard to call. The CDR3 extends over 13 amino acids. Germline-derived CDR1 and CDR2 are ENHRY and SYGVKD. V dropped 0 bases and J dropped 4 bases, with 7 bases sitting between them. This chain's CDR3 is CAISESPEYEQYF. The CDR3 DNA follows: TGTGCCATCAGTGAGTCCCCGGAATACGAGCAGTACTTC.

This clonotype was picked up many times. V is TRBV7-2 and J is TRBJ2-1; no definite D call. The CDR3 sequence is 16 residues long. V was shortened by 2 bases and J by 3 bases, with 14 bases between the two germline ends. Germline V gives CDR1 SGHTA, CDR2 FQGNSA. The DNA of the CDR3 is TGTGCCAGCAGCTTAAACGGTCCCGCCATCTACAATGAGCAGTTCTTC. This gives the protein CASSLNGPAIYNEQFF.

This clonotype occurred many times. This chain connects TRBV15 to TRBJ1-1, with 7 bases lining up with TRBD1. There are 18 residues in the CDR3. Trimming at V came to 5 bases and at J to 3 bases, leaving 18 bases not matched to a gene. Germline lookup yields CDR1 LNHNV and CDR2 YYDKDF (reference sequence). CDR3 DNA sequence: TGTGCCACCAGCGAGCAGAGTTGGGACAGCAGAGAGTACACTGAAGCTTTCTTT. Translation gives CATSEQSWDSREYTEAFF.

The rearrangement links TRBV11-2 to TRBJ2-3; 11 positions match TRBD1. V was clipped by 5 bases and J by 2 bases; unmatched bases: 9. This CDR3 is built from 17 residues. Looked up from germline, CDR1 is SGHAT and CDR2 is FQNNGV. The CDR3: CASSGTGGHIITDTQYF. The CDR3 nucleotides are TGTGCCAGCAGCGGGACAGGGGGGCATATCATCACAGATACGCAGTATTTT.

CDR3 loop: CASSLGTLGGSTDTQYF. The CDR3 nucleotides read TGTGCCAGCAGCTTAGGGACTCTCGGGGGAAGCACAGATACGCAGTATTTT. This sequence joins TRBV13 and TRBJ2-3; the D gene is possibly TRBD2 (6 bases). With 0 bases removed from V and 0 bases from J, the gap between germline ends came to 13 bases. The CDR3 has 17 amino acids. The germline V gene encodes CDR1 PRHDT and CDR2 FYEKMQ (reference sequence). Together with reference TRBV13 and TRBJ2-3, the CDR3 gives the full variable domain: AAGVIQSPRHLIKEKRETATLKCYPIPRHDTVYWYQQGPGQDPQFLISFYEKMQSDKGSIPDRFSAQQFSDYHSELNMSSLELGDSALYFCASSLGTLGGSTDTQYFGPGTRLTVL.

This clonotype turned up a few times. This sequence joins TRBV4-2 and TRBJ2-1, with 9 bases aligning to TRBD2. Germline V gene lookup returns CDR1 LGHNA and CDR2 YNFKEQ. Germline trimming cut 0 bases from V and 4 bases from J; bases unmatched to any gene: 4. CDR3 length: 16 residues. CDR3 nucleotides: TGTGCCAGCAGCCAAGAAATTAGCGGGGGTTACAATGAGCAGTTCTTC. Translating it yields CASSQEISGGYNEQFF.

Of note for this clonotype: This clone may be a read error of a much larger clone one base away. The conserved closing phenylalanine or tryptophan is absent in this CDR3, likely reflecting a read error. The J gene is TRBJ1-1, the V gene TRBV13; TRBD1 aligns across 7 bases. V gave up 3 bases and J gave up 3 bases; unmatched junction bases: 1. Germline CDR1 and CDR2: PRHDT and FYEKMQ (reference sequence). The CDR3 runs to 13 residues. The CDR3 loop is CASSFTGDTEAFL. The CDR3 DNA sequence: TGTGCCAGCAGCTTCACAGGGGACACTGAAGCTTTCCTT.

The chain joins TRBV20-1 to TRBJ1-5; D unclear. The V end was cut by 0 bases, the J end by 3 bases, with 9 bases between. The CDR3 is made up of 14 amino acids. The germline gives CDR1 DFQATT, CDR2 SNEGSKA (reference sequence). This CDR3 reads CSAREMTFNQPQHF. The CDR3 bases are TGCAGTGCTAGAGAGATGACTTTCAATCAGCCCCAGCATTTT.